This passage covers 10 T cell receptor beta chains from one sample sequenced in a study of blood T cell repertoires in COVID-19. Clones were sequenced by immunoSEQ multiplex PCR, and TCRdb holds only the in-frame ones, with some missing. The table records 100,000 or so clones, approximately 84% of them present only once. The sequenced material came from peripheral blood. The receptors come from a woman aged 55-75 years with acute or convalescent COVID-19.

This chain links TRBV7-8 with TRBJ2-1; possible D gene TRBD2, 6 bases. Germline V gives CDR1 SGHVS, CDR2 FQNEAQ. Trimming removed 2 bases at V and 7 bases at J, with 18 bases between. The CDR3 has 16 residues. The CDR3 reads CASSLFQGGERNEQFF. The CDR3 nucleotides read TGTGCCAGCAGCTTATTTCAGGGAGGTGAGAGGAATGAGCAGTTCTTC.

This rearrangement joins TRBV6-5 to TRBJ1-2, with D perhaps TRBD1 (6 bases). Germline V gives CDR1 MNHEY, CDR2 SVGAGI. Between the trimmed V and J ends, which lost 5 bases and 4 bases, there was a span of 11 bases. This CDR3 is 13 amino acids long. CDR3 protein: CASSLRTAYGYTF. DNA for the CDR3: TGTGCCAGCAGTCTTCGGACAGCCTATGGCTACACCTTC.

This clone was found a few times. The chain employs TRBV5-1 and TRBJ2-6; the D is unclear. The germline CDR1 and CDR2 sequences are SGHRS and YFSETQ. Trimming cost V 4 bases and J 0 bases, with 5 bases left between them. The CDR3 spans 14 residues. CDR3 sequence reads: CASSPYSGANVLTF. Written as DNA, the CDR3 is TGCGCCAGCAGCCCCTACTCTGGGGCCAACGTCCTGACTTTC.

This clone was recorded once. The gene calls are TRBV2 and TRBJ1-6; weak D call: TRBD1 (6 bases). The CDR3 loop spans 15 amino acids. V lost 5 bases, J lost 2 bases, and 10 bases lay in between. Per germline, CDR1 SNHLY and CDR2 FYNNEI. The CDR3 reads CASSTDRTYNSPLHF. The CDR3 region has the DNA TGTGCCAGCAGTACCGACAGGACCTATAATTCACCCCTCCACTTT.

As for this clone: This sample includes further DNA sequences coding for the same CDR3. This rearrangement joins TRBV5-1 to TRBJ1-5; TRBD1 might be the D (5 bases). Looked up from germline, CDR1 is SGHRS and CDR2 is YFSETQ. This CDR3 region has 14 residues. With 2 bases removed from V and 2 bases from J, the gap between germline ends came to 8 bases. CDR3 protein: CASSLGGGNQPQHF. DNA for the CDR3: TGCGCCAGCAGCTTAGGAGGGGGCAATCAGCCCCAGCATTTT.

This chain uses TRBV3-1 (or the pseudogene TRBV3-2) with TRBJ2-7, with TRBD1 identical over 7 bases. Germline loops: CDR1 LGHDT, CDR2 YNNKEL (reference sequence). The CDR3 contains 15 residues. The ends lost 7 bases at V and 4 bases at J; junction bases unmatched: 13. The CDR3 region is CASITRTGLSYEQYF. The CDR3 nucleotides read TGTGCCAGCATAACCCGGACAGGCCTTTCTTACGAGCAGTACTTC.

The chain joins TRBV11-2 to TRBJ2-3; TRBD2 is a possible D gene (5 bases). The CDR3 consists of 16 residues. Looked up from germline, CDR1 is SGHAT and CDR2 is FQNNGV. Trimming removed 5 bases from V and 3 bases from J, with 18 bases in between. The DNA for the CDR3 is TGTGCCAGCAGCCACCGCGGACCCCCGGGAACAGATACGCAGTATTTT. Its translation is CASSHRGPPGTDTQYF.

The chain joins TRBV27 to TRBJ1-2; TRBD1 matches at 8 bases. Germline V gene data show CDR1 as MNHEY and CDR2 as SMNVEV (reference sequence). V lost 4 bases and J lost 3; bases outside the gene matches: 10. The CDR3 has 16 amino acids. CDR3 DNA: TGTGCCAGCAGTTCGGGACAGGCGCCTAGGCACTATGGCTACACCTTC. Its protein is CASSSGQAPRHYGYTF.

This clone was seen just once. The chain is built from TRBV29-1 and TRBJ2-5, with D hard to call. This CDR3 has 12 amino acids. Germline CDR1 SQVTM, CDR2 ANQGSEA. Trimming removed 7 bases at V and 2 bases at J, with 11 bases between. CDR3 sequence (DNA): TGCAGCGCCGCGGAGTCTCAAGAGACCCAGTACTTC. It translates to CSAAESQETQYF.

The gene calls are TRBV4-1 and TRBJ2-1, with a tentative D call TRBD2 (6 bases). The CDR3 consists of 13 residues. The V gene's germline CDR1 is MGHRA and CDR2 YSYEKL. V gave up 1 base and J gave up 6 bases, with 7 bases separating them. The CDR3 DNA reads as TGCGCCAGCAGCCAAGGACTAGGCAATGAGCAGTTCTTC. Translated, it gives CASSQGLGNEQFF.